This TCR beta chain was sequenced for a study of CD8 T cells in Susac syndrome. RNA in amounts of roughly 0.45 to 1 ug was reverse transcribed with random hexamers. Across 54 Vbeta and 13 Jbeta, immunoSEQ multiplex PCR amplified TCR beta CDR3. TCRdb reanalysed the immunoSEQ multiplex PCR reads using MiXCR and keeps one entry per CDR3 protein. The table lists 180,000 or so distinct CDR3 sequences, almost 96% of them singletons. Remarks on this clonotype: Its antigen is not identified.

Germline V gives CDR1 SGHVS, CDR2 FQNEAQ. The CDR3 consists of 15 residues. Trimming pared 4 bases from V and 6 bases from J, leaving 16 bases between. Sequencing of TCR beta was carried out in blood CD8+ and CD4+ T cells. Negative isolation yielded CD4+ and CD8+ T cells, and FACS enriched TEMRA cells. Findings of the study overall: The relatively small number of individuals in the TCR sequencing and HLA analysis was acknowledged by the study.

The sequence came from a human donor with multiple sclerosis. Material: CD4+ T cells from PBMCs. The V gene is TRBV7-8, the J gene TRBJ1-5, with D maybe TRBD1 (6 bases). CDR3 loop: CASSSSVGGPQPQHF. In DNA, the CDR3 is TGTGCCAGCAGCTCTTCTGTCGGGGGGCCTCAGCCCCAGCATTTT.